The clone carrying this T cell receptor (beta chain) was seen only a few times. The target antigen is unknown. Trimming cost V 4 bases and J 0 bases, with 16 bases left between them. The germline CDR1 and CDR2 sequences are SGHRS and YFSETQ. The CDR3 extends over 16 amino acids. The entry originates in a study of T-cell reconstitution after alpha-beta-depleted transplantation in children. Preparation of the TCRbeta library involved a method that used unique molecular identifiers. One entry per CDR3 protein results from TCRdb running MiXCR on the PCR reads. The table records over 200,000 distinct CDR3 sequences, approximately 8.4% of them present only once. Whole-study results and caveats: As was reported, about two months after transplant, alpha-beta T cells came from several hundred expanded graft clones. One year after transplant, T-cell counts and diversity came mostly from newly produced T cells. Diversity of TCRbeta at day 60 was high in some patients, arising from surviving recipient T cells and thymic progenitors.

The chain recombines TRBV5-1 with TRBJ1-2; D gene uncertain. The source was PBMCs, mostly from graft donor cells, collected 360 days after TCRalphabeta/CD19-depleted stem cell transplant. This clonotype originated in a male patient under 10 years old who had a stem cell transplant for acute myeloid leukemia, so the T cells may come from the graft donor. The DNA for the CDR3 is TGCGCCAGCAGCACCCTGGGGAGGGCCACTAACTATGGCTACACCTTC. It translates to CASSTLGRATNYGYTF.